This record covers a single T cell receptor beta chain. Its antigen is as yet unknown. The data were obtained in a study of T-cell memory formation after mild COVID-19. Background on the study: TCR clustering was largely donor specific.

TCRdb independently ran MiXCR on the 5' RACE reads; one entry per CDR3 protein. The table records just over 150,000 distinct CDR3 sequences, roughly 28% of them present only once. There are 12 residues in the CDR3. In germline, CDR1 is SGHVS, CDR2 FQNEAQ. V dropped 5 bases and J dropped 6 bases, with 11 bases sitting between them. Study-level results: Specificity for SARS-CoV-2 was not confirmed among the second-wave clones peaking on day 37.

The chain has TRBV7-8 and TRBJ2-7; D not certain. The sequencing sample was made of PBMCs or a T cell subset sorted from them (not recorded which). This clonotype was obtained from an adult woman who had mild COVID-19 (a few samples of this study predate the infection). Cell type and time point are not known. This chain's CDR3 is CASSAIRTEQYF. The CDR3 DNA sequence: TGTGCCAGCAGCGCAATCCGGACCGAGCAGTACTTC.